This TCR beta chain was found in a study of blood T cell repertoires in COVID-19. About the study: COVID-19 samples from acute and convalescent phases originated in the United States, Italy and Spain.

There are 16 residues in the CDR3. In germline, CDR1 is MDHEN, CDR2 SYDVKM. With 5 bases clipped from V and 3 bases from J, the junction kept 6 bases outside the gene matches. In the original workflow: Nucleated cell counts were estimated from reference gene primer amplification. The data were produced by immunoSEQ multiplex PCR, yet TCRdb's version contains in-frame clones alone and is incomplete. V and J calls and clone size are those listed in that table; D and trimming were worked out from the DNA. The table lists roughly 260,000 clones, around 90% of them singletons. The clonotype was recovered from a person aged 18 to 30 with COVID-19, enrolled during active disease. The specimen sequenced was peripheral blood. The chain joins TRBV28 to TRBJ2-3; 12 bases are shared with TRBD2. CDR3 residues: CASSLLTSGSTDTQYF. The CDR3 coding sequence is TGTGCCAGCAGTCTCCTGACTAGCGGGAGTACAGATACGCAGTATTTT.